This T cell receptor (beta chain) came from a study of response to subunit inactivated influenza vaccine. Study conclusions and caveats: Researchers suggested that each seasonal influenza vaccination recruits few new T cells.

Comments on this clonotype: The antigen is not known.

Trimming took 1 base from V and 4 from J, leaving 18 bases between them. The length of the CDR3 is 17 residues. Germline assignment: CDR1 SGHAT and CDR2 FQNNGV. TCRdb re-called the RT-PCR reads through MiXCR, storing one row per CDR3 protein. The data contain 500,000 to 700,000 distinct CDR3 sequences, roughly 23% of them singletons. The sample was also linked to a second study, of T cells expressing NK-cell markers. That investigation notes: TCR beta cDNA was made by 5'RACE template switching with UMIs. Each TCR beta repertoire originated in sorted T cells that were CD3+CD56+NKG2C+, CD3+CD56+NKG2C- or CD3+CD56-NKG2C+. It remained uncertain whether the expanded NKG2C+ T cell clones were specific for HCMV antigens.

This receptor was taken from a man aged 50 to 59 who received an inactivated influenza vaccine. The rearrangement joins TRBV11-2 to TRBJ2-3; maybe TRBD1 (5 bases). The sequencing used CD4+ T cells sorted from PBMCs, collected 11 to 12 days after vaccination. The CDR3 DNA sequence: TGTGCCAGCAGCTTAGCCTCCCCTTTCAGGGTGGCAGATACGCAGTATTTT. Translation: CASSLASPFRVADTQYF.